The rows below give T cell receptor beta chains drawn from one sample of a study of T-cell reconstitution after alpha-beta-depleted transplantation in children. TCRdb re-derived calls from the PCR reads in MiXCR, one entry per CDR3 protein. The sample shows some 390,000 distinct CDR3 sequences, around 21% of them seen only once. The sequencing here drew on PBMCs from the stem cell graft donor, taken from the stem cell graft. These receptors were taken from a human donor who donated a stem cell graft to a child with acute myeloid leukemia. The CDR3 runs from the conserved cysteine through the conserved F or W. Each record gives: J gene, D gene, clone size, V gene, CDR3 DNA, CDR3 protein. A D gene is named only where the DNA matches it firmly. Size tells how often a clone was seen (once, few, many) or the class of an expanded clone, and some rows leave it out.

j_call: TRBJ2-1; d_call: .; clone_size: few; v_call: TRBV24-1; cdr3_nt: TGTGCCACCAGTGGTCTCAGGGGACCTGGCAATGAGCAGTTCTTC; cdr3_aa: CATSGLRGPGNEQFF
j_call: TRBJ1-1; d_call: TRBD1; clone_size: .; v_call: TRBV29-1; cdr3_nt: TGCAGCGTCGCCGGGACAGGGGGTCGCGCTTTCTTT; cdr3_aa: CSVAGTGGRAFF
j_call: TRBJ1-4; d_call: TRBD1; clone_size: many; v_call: TRBV12-3/TRBV12-4; cdr3_nt: TGTGCCAGCAGTTTATTCTCTGGGACAGGGGACGAAAAACTGTTTTTT; cdr3_aa: CASSLFSGTGDEKLFF
j_call: TRBJ2-7; d_call: .; clone_size: few; v_call: TRBV5-1; cdr3_nt: TGCGCCAGCAGCCCAACCGGGACTCCGTACGAGCAGTACTTC; cdr3_aa: CASSPTGTPYEQYF
j_call: TRBJ2-7; d_call: .; clone_size: .; v_call: TRBV20-1; cdr3_nt: TGCAGTGCCCTAACGGGACTCTCTTACGAGCAGTACTTC; cdr3_aa: CSALTGLSYEQYF
j_call: TRBJ2-2; d_call: .; clone_size: many; v_call: TRBV24-1; cdr3_nt: TGTGCCACCAGTGATTTGGACAGCAACACCGGGGAGCTGTTTTTT; cdr3_aa: CATSDLDSNTGELFF
j_call: TRBJ2-1; d_call: TRBD2; clone_size: many; v_call: TRBV12-3/TRBV12-4; cdr3_nt: TGTGCCAGCATCCGAGGTGGGGGGGTCGGTGAGCAGTTCTTC; cdr3_aa: CASIRGGGVGEQFF
j_call: TRBJ2-2; d_call: TRBD2; clone_size: many; v_call: TRBV12-3/TRBV12-4; cdr3_nt: TGTGCCAGCAGCCCGCTGGTAGCGGGAGAAGGCGACGGGGAGCTGTTTTTT; cdr3_aa: CASSPLVAGEGDGELFF
j_call: TRBJ2-5; d_call: TRBD2; clone_size: few; v_call: TRBV5-1; cdr3_nt: TGCGCCAGCAGCCCTACTAGCGGGAGTCTAGAGACCCAGTACTTC; cdr3_aa: CASSPTSGSLETQYF
j_call: TRBJ2-1; d_call: TRBD2; clone_size: few; v_call: TRBV10-3; cdr3_nt: TGTGCCATCAGTGAGTCGCCGGGGGAGGGCCTAAGGGAGCAGTTCTTC; cdr3_aa: CAISESPGEGLREQFF
j_call: TRBJ2-4; d_call: TRBD1; clone_size: .; v_call: TRBV7-2; cdr3_nt: TGTGCCAGCAGCTCCAATACAGGGGGCTTAAACATTCAGTACTTC; cdr3_aa: CASSSNTGGLNIQYF
j_call: TRBJ1-5; d_call: .; clone_size: .; v_call: TRBV15; cdr3_nt: TGTGCCACCAGCAGAGATGTGACCCAGCCCCAGCATTTT; cdr3_aa: CATSRDVTQPQHF
j_call: TRBJ2-1; d_call: .; clone_size: .; v_call: TRBV5-1; cdr3_nt: TGCGCCAGCCACCCCGGCGGCTCCTACAATGAGCAGTTCTTC; cdr3_aa: CASHPGGSYNEQFF
j_call: TRBJ2-1; d_call: TRBD2; clone_size: .; v_call: TRBV3-1; cdr3_nt: TGTGCCAGCAGCCAAGACCTAGCGGGAGCCTACAATGAGCAGTTCTTC; cdr3_aa: CASSQDLAGAYNEQFF
j_call: TRBJ1-5; d_call: TRBD1; clone_size: few; v_call: TRBV7-2; cdr3_nt: TGTGCCAGCAGTGTAACAGGGGCTCAGCCCCAGCATTTT; cdr3_aa: CASSVTGAQPQHF
j_call: TRBJ2-7; d_call: TRBD1; clone_size: many; v_call: TRBV5-1; cdr3_nt: TGCGCCAGCAGTGTGGGGCAGGGGGCGGACGAGCAGTACTTC; cdr3_aa: CASSVGQGADEQYF
j_call: TRBJ2-1; d_call: .; clone_size: many; v_call: TRBV7-8; cdr3_nt: TGTGCCAGCAGCTTAGCGGTTAGTACGGGCAATGAGCAGTTCTTC; cdr3_aa: CASSLAVSTGNEQFF
j_call: TRBJ2-1; d_call: .; clone_size: many; v_call: TRBV20-1; cdr3_nt: TGCAGTGCTAGAGTTAGTAGGGGGAGTGTGAGGAATGAGCAGTTCTTC; cdr3_aa: CSARVSRGSVRNEQFF
j_call: TRBJ2-3; d_call: TRBD2; clone_size: few; v_call: TRBV4-2; cdr3_nt: TGTGCCAGCAGCCAAGAGTTCGGTAGCGGGAGGGATACGCAGTATTTT; cdr3_aa: CASSQEFGSGRDTQYF
j_call: TRBJ2-1; d_call: .; clone_size: few; v_call: TRBV29-1; cdr3_nt: TGCAGCGTTGAATGGGCGGGCCGAGACTATGAGCAGTTCTTC; cdr3_aa: CSVEWAGRDYEQFF
j_call: TRBJ1-6; d_call: .; clone_size: .; v_call: TRBV5-5; cdr3_nt: TGTGCCAGCAGCTTACAGGGAAATAATTCACCCCTCCACTTT; cdr3_aa: CASSLQGNNSPLHF
j_call: TRBJ1-5; d_call: .; clone_size: .; v_call: TRBV14; cdr3_nt: TGTGCCAGCAGCCGTGGGGGGGGGCAGCCCCAGCATTTT; cdr3_aa: CASSRGGGQPQHF
j_call: TRBJ1-1; d_call: .; clone_size: few; v_call: TRBV12-3/TRBV12-4; cdr3_nt: TGTGCCAGCAGTCTCGGGAGGCCTTGGAACACTGAAGCTTTCTTT; cdr3_aa: CASSLGRPWNTEAFF
j_call: TRBJ1-4; d_call: .; clone_size: few; v_call: TRBV28; cdr3_nt: TGTGCCAGCAGCTCGACAGCCGCAACTAATGAAAAACTGTTTTTT; cdr3_aa: CASSSTAATNEKLFF
j_call: TRBJ2-2; d_call: TRBD2; clone_size: .; v_call: TRBV4-1; cdr3_nt: TGCGCCAGCAGCCAGTTTGGACTAGCGGGAAGCACCGGGGAGCTGTTTTTT; cdr3_aa: CASSQFGLAGSTGELFF
j_call: TRBJ2-6; d_call: .; clone_size: few; v_call: TRBV5-1; cdr3_nt: TGCGCCAGCAGGCCGGGGAATGGGGCCAACGTCCTGACTTTC; cdr3_aa: CASRPGNGANVLTF
j_call: TRBJ1-1; d_call: TRBD1; clone_size: .; v_call: TRBV10-3; cdr3_nt: TGTGCCATCAGTGCCCGGGACAGGGGCGTAGATATGAACACTGAAGCTTTCTTT; cdr3_aa: CAISARDRGVDMNTEAFF
j_call: TRBJ1-5; d_call: .; clone_size: .; v_call: TRBV12-3/TRBV12-4; cdr3_nt: TGTGCCAGCAGTTTAACACAACTGGGTGATCAGCCCCAGCATTTT; cdr3_aa: CASSLTQLGDQPQHF
j_call: TRBJ2-1; d_call: .; clone_size: few; v_call: TRBV4-1; cdr3_nt: TGCGCCAGCAGCGATGGGCTTTTAAGCTACAATGAGCAGTTCTTC; cdr3_aa: CASSDGLLSYNEQFF
j_call: TRBJ2-3; d_call: .; clone_size: .; v_call: TRBV29-1; cdr3_nt: TGCAGCGTTGCAGTCACAGATACGCAGTATTTT; cdr3_aa: CSVAVTDTQYF
j_call: TRBJ2-1; d_call: .; clone_size: few; v_call: TRBV18; cdr3_nt: TGTGCCAGCTCACCGGAGCCTGGGGTGTCTGAGCAGTTCTTC; cdr3_aa: CASSPEPGVSEQFF
j_call: TRBJ2-3; d_call: TRBD2; clone_size: .; v_call: TRBV11-1; cdr3_nt: TGTGCCAGCAGCTTAGCCTTCGACGGGACTAGCGGCACTAGCACAGATACGCAGTATTTT; cdr3_aa: CASSLAFDGTSGTSTDTQYF
j_call: TRBJ1-2; d_call: .; clone_size: .; v_call: TRBV5-1; cdr3_nt: TGCGCCAGCAGCGCGGACGGATTTACCTATGGCTACACCTTC; cdr3_aa: CASSADGFTYGYTF
j_call: TRBJ2-7; d_call: TRBD2; clone_size: .; v_call: TRBV4-3; cdr3_nt: TGCGCCAGCAGCCAAGACTACACACTAGCGGGAGTTGCAGACTTC; cdr3_aa: CASSQDYTLAGVADF
j_call: TRBJ2-2; d_call: .; clone_size: .; v_call: TRBV4-3; cdr3_nt: TGCGCCAGCAGCCTAACATGGAACACCGGGGAGCTGTTTTTT; cdr3_aa: CASSLTWNTGELFF
j_call: TRBJ1-5; d_call: .; clone_size: .; v_call: TRBV9; cdr3_nt: TGTGCCAGCAGCCCCCAGGGAGTGGAGAATCAGCCCCAGCATTTT; cdr3_aa: CASSPQGVENQPQHF
j_call: TRBJ2-7; d_call: .; clone_size: few; v_call: TRBV12-3/TRBV12-4; cdr3_nt: TGTGCCAGCAGTTCTGTACGTGGGCAGTACTTC; cdr3_aa: CASSSVRGQYF
j_call: TRBJ2-2; d_call: TRBD2; clone_size: .; v_call: TRBV7-2; cdr3_nt: TGTGCCAGCAGCCCACTGACGGGAGGGCCCGTAACCGGGGAGCTGTTTTTT; cdr3_aa: CASSPLTGGPVTGELFF
j_call: TRBJ2-7; d_call: .; clone_size: .; v_call: TRBV29-1; cdr3_nt: TGCAGCGTGGAGGGACATGAGAGCTCCTACGAGCAGTACTTC; cdr3_aa: CSVEGHESSYEQYF
j_call: TRBJ2-1; d_call: .; clone_size: .; v_call: TRBV12-3/TRBV12-4; cdr3_nt: TGTGCCAGCAAGAGCATCAGTGGCAATGAGCAGTTCTTC; cdr3_aa: CASKSISGNEQFF
j_call: TRBJ1-1; d_call: .; clone_size: few; v_call: TRBV24-1; cdr3_nt: TGTGCCACCAGTGACCCGGGCCGTGAAGCTTTCTTT; cdr3_aa: CATSDPGREAFF
j_call: TRBJ1-3; d_call: .; clone_size: .; v_call: TRBV4-3; cdr3_nt: TGCGCCAGCAGCCAAGTTCTGAGTAGCTCTGGAAACACCATATATTTT; cdr3_aa: CASSQVLSSSGNTIYF